This T cell receptor beta chain was sequenced for a study of cytomegalovirus exposure and HLA in healthy donors. Germline assignment: CDR1 SGHNT and CDR2 YYREEE (reference sequence). Trimming pared 4 bases from V and 10 bases from J, leaving 12 bases between. The CDR3 consists of 12 residues. PCR used 60 Vbeta primers and 13 Jbeta primers. Sequenced by immunoSEQ multiplex PCR; TCRdb stores in-frame clones only, minus some. Seen here are some 100,000 clones, around three quarters observed once, and the top ten hold around 3.8%. Comments on this clone: Its antigen remains unknown.

General observations from the study: A later analysis associated 15,000 to 20,000 TCR beta sequences with HLA alleles at a 0.05 false discovery rate. Several of the most significant clusters appeared, in a later analysis, to be linked to common viral pathogens.

The rearrangement links TRBV5-4 to TRBJ2-1; D perhaps matches TRBD2 (5 bases). Sequencing used PBMCs. This receptor was identified in a woman aged 50 to 60 in good health and CMV-seropositive. The CDR3 reads CASSTPSGEQFF. The CDR3 DNA is TGTGCCAGCAGCACCCCCTCGGGGGAGCAGTTCTTC.